This T cell receptor (beta chain) was identified during a study of regulatory T cells in long-lasting Graves disease. General study results and limits: Persistent disease showed a preference for TRBV28, TRBJ1-2 and TRBJ2-5.

As to time point: persistent/refractory GD, antithyroid drugs over 5 years with positive TRAb. The TCR library was made from RNA that had been extracted from PBMCs in TRIzol. As collected, the peripheral blood samples measured 7.5 to 10 milliliters each and went into EDTA tubes. A note on this clonotype: Its antigen remains unknown.

There are 15 residues in the CDR3. Germline lookup yields CDR1 SGHRS and CDR2 YFSETQ. Trimming took 0 bases from V and 7 from J, leaving 14 bases between them. Arm-PCR of CDR3 regions and iRepertoire HTBI primers were the basis on which TCR beta libraries were built. TCRdb used MiXCR to reprocess the multiplex PCR reads, holding one entry per CDR3 protein. The sample consists of about 660,000 distinct CDR3 sequences, 25% to 30% of them appearing once. Specimen: peripheral blood mononuclear cells (PBMCs), collected when the disease was refractory, from a patient treated with antithyroid drugs. The rearrangement uses TRBV5-1 and TRBJ1-5; D is perhaps TRBD1 (5 bases). The sequence was obtained from a female donor with Graves disease. CDR3 loop: CASSLAEGPGQPQHF. The CDR3, as DNA: TGCGCCAGCAGCTTGGCCGAGGGGCCGGGACAGCCCCAGCATTTT.